Below, 20 T cell receptor beta chains from the same sample are listed, as sequenced in a study of shared clonotypes between healthy human individuals. The naive CD8 subset, CD45RO-negative cells positively selected for CCR7, excluded terminally differentiated effector memory CD45RA+ cells. TCRdb's table, derived via immunoSEQ multiplex PCR, lists solely in-frame clones and lacks some. The sample has approximately 2,000,000 clones; 85% to 95% are singletons. Sequencing input: naive CD8+ T cells from PBMCs. Receptors originate from a man between 18 and 35 years old in good health. Some clones in this sample may be carry-over from other donors' samples.

The chain couples TRBV29-1 to TRBJ1-5; D call uncertain. Trimming cost V 2 bases and J 7 bases, with 12 bases left between them. CDR1 SQVTM and CDR2 ANQGSEA come from the germline V gene. This CDR3 has 13 amino acids. The CDR3 region is CSVETARGQPQHF. CDR3 in DNA: TGCAGCGTTGAAACGGCGCGAGGCCAGCCCCAGCATTTT.

This rearrangement joins TRBV7-8 to TRBJ2-1, with TRBD2 matching over 8 bases. Germline-derived CDR1 and CDR2 are SGHVS and FQNEAQ. The length of the CDR3 is 13 residues. Germline trimming cut 3 bases from V and 9 bases from J; bases unmatched to any gene: 4. DNA for the CDR3: TGTGCCAGCAGCTTTAGCGGGGAAAGTGAGCAGTTCTTC. Translating gives CASSFSGESEQFF.

This clone occurred once. The chain combines TRBV5-1 with TRBJ1-1; D gene unclear. The CDR3 is made up of 15 amino acids. The V and J ends lost 1 base and 7 bases respectively, with 17 bases between them. Looked up from germline, CDR1 is SGHRS and CDR2 is YFSETQ. The CDR3 region has the DNA TGCGCCAGCAGCTTGAACTCCGGGGAGGGTTATGAAGCTTTCTTT. This codes for CASSLNSGEGYEAFF.

The chain recombines TRBV6-4 with TRBJ2-3; 7 positions agree with TRBD2. The CDR3 totals 17 residues. Germline CDR1 MRHNA, CDR2 SNTAGT. V gave up 6 bases and J gave up 0 bases; unmatched junction bases: 12. The CDR3 loop is CASSPRSGGSSTDTQYF. Written as DNA, the CDR3 is TGTGCCAGCAGCCCTCGTTCTGGCGGGAGTAGCACAGATACGCAGTATTTT.

The chain links TRBV6-5 to TRBJ2-5, with TRBD1 matching 7 bases. With 4 bases clipped from V and 2 bases from J, the junction kept 10 bases outside the gene matches. Looked up from germline, CDR1 is MNHEY and CDR2 is SVGAGI. The CDR3 is made up of 16 amino acids. The CDR3, as DNA: TGTGCCAGCAGTTTACCGACAGGGTGGGGACAAGAGACCCAGTACTTC. Translation gives CASSLPTGWGQETQYF.

The table lists this clone with a count of one. This rearrangement joins TRBV19 to TRBJ2-5; D is unresolved. CDR3 length equals 13 residues. Germline V CDR1 and CDR2: LNHDA, SQIVND (reference sequence). V lost 5 bases and J lost 4, with 11 bases in between. The CDR3 reads CASSDVARETQYF. In DNA, the CDR3 is TGTGCCAGTAGTGATGTTGCAAGAGAGACCCAGTACTTC.

This clone showed up just once. V gene TRBV7-3 combines with J gene TRBJ2-1; 9 bases match TRBD1. Per the germline V gene, CDR1 is SGHTA and CDR2 is FQGTGA. This CDR3 region has 15 residues. V lost 5 bases to trimming and J lost 4 bases; unmatched junction nucleotides: 6. The CDR3 DNA reads as TGTGCCAGCAGCCCAGGACAGGGGTTATACAATGAGCAGTTCTTC. This gives the protein CASSPGQGLYNEQFF.

The chain employs TRBV7-9 and TRBJ1-4; 8 positions agree with TRBD1. In germline, CDR1 is SEHNR, CDR2 FQNEAQ (reference sequence). V lost 5 bases and J lost 8; bases outside the gene matches: 13. CDR3 length equals 16 residues. The CDR3 region is CASSPSPGTGREKLFF. The DNA for the CDR3 is TGTGCCAGCAGCCCGTCCCCCGGGACAGGTCGGGAAAAACTGTTTTTT.

The chain links TRBV19 to TRBJ1-1; D uncertain. CDR1 and CDR2 from the germline V gene are LNHDA and SQIVND (reference sequence). V lost 8 bases and J lost 5, with 18 bases in between. CDR3 length: 14 amino acids. The chain's CDR3 is CASRDRDVITEAFF. The CDR3 DNA sequence: TGTGCCAGTCGTGACCGAGACGTGATTACTGAAGCTTTCTTT. Based on the CDR3 plus reference TRBV19 and TRBJ1-1, the full variable domain is DGGITQSPKYLFRKEGQNVTLSCEQNLNHDAMYWYRQDPGQGLRLIYYSQIVNDFQKGDIAEGYSVSREKKESFPLTVTSAQKNPTAFYLCASRDRDVITEAFFGQGTRLTVV.

This chain uses TRBV9 with TRBJ2-3; 8 nucleotides line up with TRBD2. V lost 4 bases and J lost 4; bases outside the gene matches: 8. This CDR3 is built from 15 residues. The germline V gene has CDR1 SGDLS and CDR2 YYNGEE. The CDR3 loop is CASSPGGGLPDTQYF. The CDR3 nucleotides read TGTGCCAGCAGCCCCGGCGGGGGGTTGCCAGATACGCAGTATTTT.

CDR3 sequence reads: CASRRGDRSLRRVNYGYTF. CDR3 sequence (DNA): TGTGCCAGCAGACGAGGGGACAGGAGCCTACGAAGGGTTAACTATGGCTACACCTTC. The rearrangement joins TRBV28 to TRBJ1-2, with TRBD1 matching 8 bases. Germline V gene lookup returns CDR1 MDHEN and CDR2 SYDVKM. V was clipped by 6 bases and J by 1 base; unmatched bases: 19. The CDR3 covers 19 residues.

V is TRBV13 and J is TRBJ2-3; 7 bases align to TRBD2. Per the germline V gene, CDR1 is PRHDT and CDR2 is FYEKMQ (reference sequence). CDR3 size: 14 residues. V lost 5 bases to trimming and J lost 0 bases; unmatched junction nucleotides: 2. The CDR3 region has the DNA TGTGCCAGCAGCGTTAGCGGGAGCACAGATACGCAGTATTTT. Translating gives CASSVSGSTDTQYF.

Worth noting for this clone: In the same sample, other DNA sequences code for this CDR3. The V call is TRBV5-1, the J call TRBJ2-7; a weak D match, TRBD1 (8 bases). The CDR3 consists of 14 residues. V was trimmed by 4 bases and J by 4 bases, leaving 15 bases between them. Germline assignment: CDR1 SGHRS and CDR2 YFSETQ. CDR3: CASSHGQGGYEQYF. The CDR3 DNA sequence: TGCGCCAGCAGCCACGGACAGGGAGGGTACGAGCAGTACTTC.

CDR3 coding DNA: TGCGCCAGCAGCTTGGTTACAGGGGGGCCTCTACGGGACACTGAAGCTTTCTTT. Translation gives CASSLVTGGPLRDTEAFF. The V gene is TRBV5-1, the J gene TRBJ1-1; TRBD1 agrees at 8 bases. The CDR3 is 18 amino acids. The V gene end was trimmed by 0 bases and the J gene end by 3 bases; junction bases not matched to a gene: 13. CDR1 SGHRS and CDR2 YFSETQ come from the germline V gene.

The CDR3 sequence is CASSPIMTGTEAFF. CDR3 in DNA: TGTGCCAGCAGCCCGATAATGACCGGCACTGAAGCTTTCTTT. The chain employs TRBV7-2 and TRBJ1-1; D gene uncertain. V was trimmed by 5 bases and J by 4 bases, leaving 14 bases between them. The V gene's germline CDR1 is SGHTA and CDR2 FQGNSA. This CDR3 contains 14 residues.

The chain uses TRBV11-2 and TRBJ2-1, with D uncertain. Germline loops: CDR1 SGHAT, CDR2 FQNNGV. The V end was cut by 1 base, the J end by 8 bases, with 6 bases between. This CDR3 contains 12 residues. The CDR3 spells CASSLGTHEQFF. In DNA, the CDR3 is TGTGCCAGCAGCTTAGGAACCCATGAGCAGTTCTTC.

Remarks on this clone: Other DNA sequences within the sample encode an identical CDR3. The rearrangement joins TRBV14 to TRBJ2-7, with D perhaps matching TRBD2 (7 bases). This CDR3 is built from 15 residues. V shed 1 base and J shed 3 bases, with 13 bases lying between them. Germline V lookup: CDR1 SGHDN, CDR2 FVKESK. For the CDR3, the DNA is TGTGCCAGCAGCCAAGTTCCGGGGGGCTACTACGAGCAGTACTTC. The encoded protein is CASSQVPGGYYEQYF.

Notes on this clone: Other nucleotide sequences in the sample specify the same CDR3. V usage is TRBV19 and J usage is TRBJ2-7, with TRBD1 identical over 9 bases. V was pared by 8 bases and J by 1 base, with 3 bases of the junction left unmatched. The CDR3 spans 13 residues. CDR1 LNHDA and CDR2 SQIVND come from the germline V gene (reference sequence). CDR3 region: CASGDRASYEQYF. CDR3 DNA: TGTGCCAGTGGGGACAGGGCTTCCTACGAGCAGTACTTC.

The CDR3 loop is CASSSSFRIAGTQETQYF. The CDR3, as DNA: TGTGCCAGCAGCTCTTCATTCAGAATAGCGGGAACCCAAGAGACCCAGTACTTC. The chain recombines TRBV11-2 with TRBJ2-5; 8 nucleotides match TRBD2. Germline V lookup: CDR1 SGHAT, CDR2 FQNNGV. This CDR3 is 18 amino acids long. V lost 4 bases, J lost 1 base, and 14 bases stayed unmatched.

V is TRBV2 and J is TRBJ2-3; TRBD2 agrees at 7 bases. The CDR3 is 16 amino acids. The V segment lost 7 bases and the J segment 1 base; nucleotides outside the gene matches: 11. Germline-derived CDR1 and CDR2 are SNHLY and FYNNEI. In DNA, the CDR3 is TGTGCCAGCACTTCGGGGTGGACTAGGGGCACAGATACGCAGTATTTT. Translating it yields CASTSGWTRGTDTQYF.